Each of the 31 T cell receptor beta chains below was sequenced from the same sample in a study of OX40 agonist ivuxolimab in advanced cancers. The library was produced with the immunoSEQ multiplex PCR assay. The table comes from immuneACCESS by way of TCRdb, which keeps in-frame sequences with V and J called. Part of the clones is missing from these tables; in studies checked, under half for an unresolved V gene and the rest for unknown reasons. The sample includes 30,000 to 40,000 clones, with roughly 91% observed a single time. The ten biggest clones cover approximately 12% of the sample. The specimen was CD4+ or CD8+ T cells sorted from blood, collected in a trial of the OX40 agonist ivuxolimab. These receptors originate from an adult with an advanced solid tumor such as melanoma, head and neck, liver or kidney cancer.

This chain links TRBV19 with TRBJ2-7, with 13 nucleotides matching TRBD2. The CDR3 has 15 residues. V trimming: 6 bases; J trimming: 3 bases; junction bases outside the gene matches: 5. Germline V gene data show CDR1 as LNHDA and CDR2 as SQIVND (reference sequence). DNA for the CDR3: TGTGCCAGTAGGAGGGGACTAGCGGGGATCTACGAGCAGTACTTC. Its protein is CASRRGLAGIYEQYF.

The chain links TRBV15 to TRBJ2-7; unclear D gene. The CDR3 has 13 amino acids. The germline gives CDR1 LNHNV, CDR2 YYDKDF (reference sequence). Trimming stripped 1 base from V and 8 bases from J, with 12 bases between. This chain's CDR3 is CATSRGQSKKQYF. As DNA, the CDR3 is TGTGCCACCAGCAGAGGTCAGTCTAAGAAGCAGTACTTC.

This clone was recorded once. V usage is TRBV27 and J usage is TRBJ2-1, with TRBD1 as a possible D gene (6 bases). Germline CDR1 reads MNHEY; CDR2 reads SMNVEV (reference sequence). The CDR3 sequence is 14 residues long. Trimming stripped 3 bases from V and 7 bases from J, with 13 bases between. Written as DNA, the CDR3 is TGTGCCAGCAGTTTGAACCGCAGGGGTAATGAGCAGTTCTTC. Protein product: CASSLNRRGNEQFF.

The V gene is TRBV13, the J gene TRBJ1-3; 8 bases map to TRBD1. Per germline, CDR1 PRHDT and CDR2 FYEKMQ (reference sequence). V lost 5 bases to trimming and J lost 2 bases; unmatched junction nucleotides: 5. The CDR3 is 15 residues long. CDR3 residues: CASSADRGAGNTIYF. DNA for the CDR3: TGTGCCAGCAGCGCCGACAGGGGAGCTGGAAACACCATATATTTT.

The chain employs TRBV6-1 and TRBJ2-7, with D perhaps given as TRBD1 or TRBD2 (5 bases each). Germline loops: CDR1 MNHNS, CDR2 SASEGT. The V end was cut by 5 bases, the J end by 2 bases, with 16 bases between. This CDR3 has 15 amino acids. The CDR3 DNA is TGTGCCAGCAGTCCGCTCTCGGTGGGGGCCTACGAGCAGTACTTC. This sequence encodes CASSPLSVGAYEQYF.

CDR3 bases: TGTGCCAGCAGCGAGGGACCAGCCTATGGCTACACCTTC. Translation gives CASSEGPAYGYTF. The chain carries TRBV7-9 and TRBJ1-2, with D perhaps TRBD1 (5 bases). The V end was cut by 5 bases, the J end by 4 bases, with 11 bases between. There are 13 residues in the CDR3. CDR1 and CDR2 (germline): SEHNR, FQNEAQ (reference sequence).

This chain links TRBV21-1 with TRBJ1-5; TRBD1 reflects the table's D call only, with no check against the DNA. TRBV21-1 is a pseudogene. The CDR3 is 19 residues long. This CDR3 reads CASSKEGGQGVYSNQPQHF. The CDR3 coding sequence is TGTGCCAGCAGCAAAGAGGGAGGACAGGGGGTATATAGCAATCAGCCCCAGCATTTT.

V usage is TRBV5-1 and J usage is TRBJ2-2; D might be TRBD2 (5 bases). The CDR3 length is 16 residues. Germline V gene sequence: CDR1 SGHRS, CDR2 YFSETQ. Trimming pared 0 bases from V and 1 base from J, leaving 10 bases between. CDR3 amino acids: CASSLVGAGNTGELFF. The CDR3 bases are TGCGCCAGCAGCTTGGTTGGCGCGGGGAACACCGGGGAGCTGTTTTTT.

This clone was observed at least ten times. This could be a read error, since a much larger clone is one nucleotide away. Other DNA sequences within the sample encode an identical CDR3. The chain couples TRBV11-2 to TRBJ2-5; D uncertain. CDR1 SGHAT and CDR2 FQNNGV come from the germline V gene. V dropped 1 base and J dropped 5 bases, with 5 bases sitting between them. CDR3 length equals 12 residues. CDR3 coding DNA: TGTGCCAGCAGCTTAGTCCAGGAGACCCAGTACTTC. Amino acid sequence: CASSLVQETQYF.

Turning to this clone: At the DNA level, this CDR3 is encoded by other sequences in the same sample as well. Written as DNA, the CDR3 is TGTGCCAGCAGTTACTCGGGGGGGTCCAATCAGCCCCAGCATTTT. Translation gives CASSYSGGSNQPQHF. The J gene is TRBJ1-5, the V gene TRBV6-6; D might be TRBD1 (5 bases). CDR1 MNHNY and CDR2 SVGAGI come from the germline V gene (reference sequence). This CDR3 spans 15 amino acids. Between the trimmed V and J ends, which lost 0 bases and 3 bases, there was a span of 9 bases.

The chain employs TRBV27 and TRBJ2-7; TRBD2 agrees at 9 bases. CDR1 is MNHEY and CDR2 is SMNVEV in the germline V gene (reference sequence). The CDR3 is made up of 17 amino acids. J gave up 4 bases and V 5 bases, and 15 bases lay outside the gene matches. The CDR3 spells CASSPLGVAGVIYEQYF. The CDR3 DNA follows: TGTGCCAGCAGTCCCCTTGGGGTAGCGGGAGTTATATACGAGCAGTACTTC.

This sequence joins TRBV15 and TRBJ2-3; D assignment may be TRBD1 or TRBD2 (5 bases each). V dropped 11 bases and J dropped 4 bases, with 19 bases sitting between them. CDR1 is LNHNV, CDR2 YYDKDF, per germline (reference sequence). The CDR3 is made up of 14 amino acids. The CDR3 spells CAPAWGFSADTQYF. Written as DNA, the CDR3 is TGTGCCCCGGCTTGGGGGTTTTCGGCAGATACGCAGTATTTT.

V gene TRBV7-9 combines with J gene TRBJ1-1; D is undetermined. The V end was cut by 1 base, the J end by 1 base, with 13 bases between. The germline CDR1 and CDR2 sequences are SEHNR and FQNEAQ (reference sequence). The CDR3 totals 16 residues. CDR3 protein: CASSLVGGRGNTEAFF. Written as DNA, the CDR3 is TGTGCCAGCAGCTTAGTGGGCGGGCGGGGGAACACTGAAGCTTTCTTT.

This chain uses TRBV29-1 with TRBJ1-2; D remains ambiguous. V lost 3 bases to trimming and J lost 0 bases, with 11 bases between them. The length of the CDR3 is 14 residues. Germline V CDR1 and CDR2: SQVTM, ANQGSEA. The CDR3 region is CSVEDPNSNYGYTF. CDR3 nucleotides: TGCAGCGTTGAGGACCCGAACTCTAACTATGGCTACACCTTC. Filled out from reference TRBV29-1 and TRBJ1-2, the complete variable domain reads SAVISQKPSRDICQRGTSLTIQCQVDSQVTMMFWYRQQPGQSLTLIATANQGSEATYESGFVIDKFPISRPNLTFSTLTVSNMSPEDSSIYLCSVEDPNSNYGYTFGSGTRLTVV.

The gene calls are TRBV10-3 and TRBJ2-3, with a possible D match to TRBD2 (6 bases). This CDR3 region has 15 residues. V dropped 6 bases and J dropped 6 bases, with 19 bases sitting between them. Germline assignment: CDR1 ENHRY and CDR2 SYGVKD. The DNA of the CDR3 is TGTGCCATCAGGGACTATACGGACCTAAGGGATACGCAGTATTTT. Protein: CAIRDYTDLRDTQYF.

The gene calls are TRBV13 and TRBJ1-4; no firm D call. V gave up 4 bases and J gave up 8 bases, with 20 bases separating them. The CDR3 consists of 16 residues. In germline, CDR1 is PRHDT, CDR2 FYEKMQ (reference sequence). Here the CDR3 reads CASSYARRSRQEKLFF. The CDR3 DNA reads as TGTGCCAGCAGCTACGCTCGCCGTTCCCGTCAAGAAAAACTGTTTTTT.

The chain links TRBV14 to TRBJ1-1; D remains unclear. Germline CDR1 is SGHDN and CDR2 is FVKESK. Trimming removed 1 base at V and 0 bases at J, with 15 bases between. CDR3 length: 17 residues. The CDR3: CASSQGGIVGLNTEAFF. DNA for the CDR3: TGTGCCAGCAGCCAAGGGGGAATAGTAGGTTTGAACACTGAAGCTTTCTTT. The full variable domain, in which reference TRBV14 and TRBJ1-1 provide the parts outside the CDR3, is EAGVTQFPSHSVIEKGQTVTLRCDPISGHDNLYWYRRVMGKEIKFLLHFVKESKQDESGMPNNRFLAERTGGTYSTLKVQPAELEDSGVYFCASSQGGIVGLNTEAFFGQGTRLTVV.

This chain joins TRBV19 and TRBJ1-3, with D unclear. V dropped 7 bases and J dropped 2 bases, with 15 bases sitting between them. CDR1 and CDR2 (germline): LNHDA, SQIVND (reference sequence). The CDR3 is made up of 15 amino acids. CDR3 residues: CASTLWGATGNTIYF. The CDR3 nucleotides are TGTGCCAGTACCCTCTGGGGAGCCACTGGAAACACCATATATTTT.

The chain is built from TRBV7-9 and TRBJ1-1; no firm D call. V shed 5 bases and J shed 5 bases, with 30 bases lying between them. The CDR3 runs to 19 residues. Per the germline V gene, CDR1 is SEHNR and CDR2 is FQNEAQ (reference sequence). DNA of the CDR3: TGTGCCAGCAGCGTCGCCGGACGCCCGCGGGATGGTCCGATGACTGAAGCTTTCTTT. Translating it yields CASSVAGRPRDGPMTEAFF.

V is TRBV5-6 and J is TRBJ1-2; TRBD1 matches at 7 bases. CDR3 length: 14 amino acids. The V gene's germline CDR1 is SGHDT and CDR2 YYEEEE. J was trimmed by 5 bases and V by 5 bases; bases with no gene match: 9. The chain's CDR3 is CASSLGTAFYGYTF. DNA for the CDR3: TGTGCCAGCAGTTTAGGGACAGCTTTTTATGGCTACACCTTC. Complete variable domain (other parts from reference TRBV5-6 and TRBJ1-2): DAGVTQSPTHLIKTRGQQVTLRCSPKSGHDTVSWYQQALGQGPQFIFQYYEEEERQRGNFPDRFSGHQFPNYSSELNVNALLLGDSALYLCASSLGTAFYGYTFGSGTRLTVV.

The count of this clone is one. CDR3 nucleotides: TGTGCCACCTCGGGGGGGGACCATCTTTATGGCTACACCTTC. It translates to CATSGGDHLYGYTF. This chain joins TRBV5-5 and TRBJ1-2; D might be TRBD1 (5 bases). V lost 9 bases to trimming and J lost 5 bases, with 20 bases between them. Germline assignment: CDR1 SGHKS and CDR2 YYEKEE (reference sequence). This CDR3 region has 14 residues. The variable domain in full, completed from reference TRBV5-5 and TRBJ1-2, reads DAGVTQSPTHLIKTRGQQVTLRCSPISGHKSVSWYQQVLGQGPQFIFQYYEKEERGRGNFPDRFSARQFPNYSSELNVNALLLGDSALYLCATSGGDHLYGYTFGSGTRLTVV.

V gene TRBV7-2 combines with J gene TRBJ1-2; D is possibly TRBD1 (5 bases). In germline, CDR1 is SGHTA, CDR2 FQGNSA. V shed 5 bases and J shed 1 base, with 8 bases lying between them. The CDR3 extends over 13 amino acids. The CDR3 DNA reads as TGTGCCAGCAGCGCAGGGCTTAACTATGGCTACACCTTC. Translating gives CASSAGLNYGYTF.

The CDR3: CASNRGSNEKLFF. The CDR3 bases are TGTGCCAGCAATCGGGGGTCTAATGAAAAACTGTTTTTT. This chain links TRBV2 with TRBJ1-4, with TRBD1 as a possible D gene (5 bases). This CDR3 region has 13 residues. The germline gives CDR1 SNHLY, CDR2 FYNNEI. Deletions cut 7 bases from V and 3 bases from J, with 9 bases between.

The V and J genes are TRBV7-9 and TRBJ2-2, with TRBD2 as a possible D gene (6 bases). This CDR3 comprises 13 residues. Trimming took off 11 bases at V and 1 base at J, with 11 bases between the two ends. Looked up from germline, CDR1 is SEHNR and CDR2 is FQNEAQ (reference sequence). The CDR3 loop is CAGGLLNTGELFF. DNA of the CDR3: TGTGCCGGGGGACTTTTGAACACCGGGGAGCTGTTTTTT.

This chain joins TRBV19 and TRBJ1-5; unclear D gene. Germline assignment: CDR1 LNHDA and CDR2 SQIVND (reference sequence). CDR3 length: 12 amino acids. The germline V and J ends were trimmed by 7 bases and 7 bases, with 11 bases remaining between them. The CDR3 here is CASKRGGQPQHF. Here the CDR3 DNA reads TGTGCCAGTAAAAGAGGCGGGCAGCCCCAGCATTTT.

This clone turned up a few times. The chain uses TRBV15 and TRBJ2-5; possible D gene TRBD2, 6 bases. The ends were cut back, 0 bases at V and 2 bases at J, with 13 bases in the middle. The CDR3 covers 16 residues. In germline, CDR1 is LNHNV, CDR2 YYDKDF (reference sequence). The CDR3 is CATSREGGAGQETQYF. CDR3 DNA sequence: TGTGCCACCAGCAGAGAAGGAGGGGCAGGGCAAGAGACCCAGTACTTC.

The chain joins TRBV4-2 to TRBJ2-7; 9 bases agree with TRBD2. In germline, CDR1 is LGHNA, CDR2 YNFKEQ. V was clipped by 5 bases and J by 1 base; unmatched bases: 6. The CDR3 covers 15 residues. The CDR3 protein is CASSWETSGSYEQYF. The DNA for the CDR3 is TGTGCCAGCAGCTGGGAGACTAGCGGATCCTACGAGCAGTACTTC.

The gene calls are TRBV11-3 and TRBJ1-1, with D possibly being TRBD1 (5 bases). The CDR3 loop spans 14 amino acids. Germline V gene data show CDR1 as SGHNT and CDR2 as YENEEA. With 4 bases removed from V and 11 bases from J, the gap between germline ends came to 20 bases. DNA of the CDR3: TGTGCCAGCAGCTCTCGAGAGGGACTCGGGAGGGCTTTCTTT. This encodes CASSSREGLGRAFF.

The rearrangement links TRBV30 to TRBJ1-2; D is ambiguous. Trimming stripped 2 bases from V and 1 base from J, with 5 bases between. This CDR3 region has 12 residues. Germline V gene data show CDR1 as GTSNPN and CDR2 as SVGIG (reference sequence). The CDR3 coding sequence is TGTGCCTGGAGTACGAGTAACTATGGCTACACCTTC. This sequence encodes CAWSTSNYGYTF.

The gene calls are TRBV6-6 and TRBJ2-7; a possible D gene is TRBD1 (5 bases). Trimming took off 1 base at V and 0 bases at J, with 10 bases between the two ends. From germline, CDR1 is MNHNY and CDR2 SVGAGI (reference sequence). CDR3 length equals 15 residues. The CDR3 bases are TGTGCCAGCAGTTACTATGCAGGGCGCTCCTACGAGCAGTACTTC. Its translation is CASSYYAGRSYEQYF.

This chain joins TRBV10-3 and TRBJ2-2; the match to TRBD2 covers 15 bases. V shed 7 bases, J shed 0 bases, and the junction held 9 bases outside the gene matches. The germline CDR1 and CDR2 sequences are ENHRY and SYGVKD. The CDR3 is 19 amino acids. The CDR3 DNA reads TGTGCCATCATGGGGACTAGCGGGAGGACCCCGACGAACACCGGGGAGCTGTTTTTT. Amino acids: CAIMGTSGRTPTNTGELFF.